This T cell receptor (beta chain) was sequenced during a study of T cells in Graves' hyperthyroidism and ophthalmopathy. RNA transcripts served as the template for amplifying TCR beta CDR3 regions. During a first-round RT-PCR of the TCR CDR3, the HTBI primer set was used. TCRdb reprocessed the multiplex PCR reads via MiXCR and lists one record per CDR3 protein. The data contain about 570,000 distinct CDR3 sequences, roughly 50% of them seen just once; the ten biggest clones take up around 20%. This clonotype appeared a few times. V was trimmed by 1 base and J by 14 bases, leaving 9 bases between them. The CDR3 is made up of 12 amino acids.

The source is an adult woman with Graves' disease, either hyperthyroidism or ophthalmopathy (not recorded which). The sequenced sample consisted of peripheral blood or thyroid tissue (not recorded which). The chain links TRBV12-3 or TRBV12-4 to TRBJ1-6; D ambiguous. CDR3 loop: CASSLEPVTLHF. The DNA of the CDR3 is TGTGCCAGCAGTTTAGAGCCTGTCACCCTCCACTTT.